A selection of T cell receptor beta chains follows, all from one sample in a study of T cell responses to AZD1222 COVID-19 vaccine. The table came from immunoSEQ multiplex PCR; TCRdb's copy has only in-frame clones and leaves some out. Among fewer than 90,000 clones listed, about 86% were seen once. The sequences come from peripheral blood, collected 28 days after the second AZD1222 dose. These TCRs come from an adult who received the AZD1222 COVID-19 vaccine. Each CDR3 is given with its conserved first and last residue. The order of the fields is J gene, clone size, V gene, D gene, CDR3 protein, CDR3 DNA. D genes are given only for firm matches. Rows may omit the clone size; those that give it use once, few, many or a size class.

J: TRBJ2-3; size: -; V: TRBV11-2; D: TRBD1; CDR3: CASSLAGTGTGDTQYF; DNA: TGTGCCAGCAGCTTAGCCGGGACAGGGACCGGAGATACGCAGTATTTT
J: TRBJ1-6; size: -; V: TRBV28; D: -; CDR3: CASREGGTSPLHF; DNA: TGTGCCAGCAGGGAGGGCGGTACTTCACCCCTCCACTTT
J: TRBJ2-5; size: -; V: TRBV30; D: -; CDR3: CAWSVGSVRETQYF; DNA: TGTGCCTGGAGTGTCGGTAGCGTTAGGGAGACCCAGTACTTC
J: TRBJ1-1; size: -; V: TRBV29-1; D: -; CDR3: CTRRGGYTEAFF; DNA: TGCACCCGCCGGGGGGGGTACACTGAAGCTTTCTTT
J: TRBJ1-4; size: -; V: TRBV3-1/TRBV3-2; D: TRBD1; CDR3: CASSPADRAGEKLFF; DNA: TGTGCCAGCAGCCCCGCCGACAGGGCGGGTGAAAAACTGTTTTTT
J: TRBJ1-5; size: -; V: TRBV3-1/TRBV3-2; D: -; CDR3: CASSQDPGNQPQHF; DNA: TGTGCCAGCAGCCAAGATCCGGGGAATCAGCCCCAGCATTTT
J: TRBJ2-1; size: -; V: TRBV7-3; D: TRBD1; CDR3: CASSSPDREYNEQFF; DNA: TGTGCCAGCAGCTCCCCGGACAGGGAGTACAATGAGCAGTTCTTC
J: TRBJ1-6; size: -; V: TRBV10-2; D: -; CDR3: CASLRGLSSYNSPLHF; DNA: TGCGCCAGCCTCCGGGGGTTGAGCTCCTATAATTCACCCCTCCACTTT
J: TRBJ2-7; size: -; V: TRBV7-9; D: -; CDR3: CASSLGTPGLREQYF; DNA: TGTGCCAGCAGCTTAGGGACCCCGGGCCTCAGAGAGCAGTACTTC
J: TRBJ1-3; size: few; V: TRBV12-3/TRBV12-4; D: -; CDR3: CASSSVGNTIYF; DNA: TGTGCCAGCAGCTCGGTTGGAAACACCATATATTTT
J: TRBJ2-5; size: few; V: TRBV6-5; D: TRBD2; CDR3: CASSYRGSGPETQYF; DNA: TGTGCCAGCAGTTACCGCGGGAGTGGTCCTGAGACCCAGTACTTC
J: TRBJ2-5; size: -; V: TRBV5-5; D: -; CDR3: CASSLWTDSFQETQYF; DNA: TGTGCCAGCAGCTTATGGACCGACTCGTTCCAAGAGACCCAGTACTTC
J: TRBJ1-3; size: -; V: TRBV19; D: -; CDR3: CASTPGGFGSGNTIYF; DNA: TGTGCCAGTACCCCTGGGGGTTTTGGCTCTGGAAACACCATATATTTT
J: TRBJ2-2; size: -; V: TRBV19; D: -; CDR3: CASGGFGYRNTGELFF; DNA: TGTGCCAGTGGAGGCTTTGGGTATCGGAACACCGGGGAGCTGTTTTTT
J: TRBJ2-2; size: -; V: TRBV5-1; D: -; CDR3: CASSLAPPNTGELFF; DNA: TGCGCCAGCAGCTTGGCCCCGCCTAACACCGGGGAGCTGTTTTTT
J: TRBJ2-3; size: -; V: TRBV10-3; D: -; CDR3: CAISSSQIAIVTDTQYF; DNA: TGTGCCATCAGTTCTAGCCAAATAGCGATAGTCACAGATACGCAGTATTTT